The 28 T cell receptor beta chains below come from one sample, sequenced in a study of shared clonotypes between healthy human individuals. TCRdb keeps only in-frame clones here, not all; method: immunoSEQ multiplex PCR. In the table there are 2,500,000 or so clones, 80% to 95% of which are singletons. Sequencing was carried out using naive CD4+ T cells from PBMCs. Specified subset: CD45RA+ positively selected. Source of these receptors: a man between 18 and 29 years old in good health. Some clones in this sample may be carry-over from other donors' samples.

DNA for the CDR3: TGTGCCAGCAGCGTAGCGGGACTAGCGGGAGGGCGGGCAGATACGCAGTATTTT. It codes for CASSVAGLAGGRADTQYF. This chain connects TRBV9 to TRBJ2-3, with 16 positions matching TRBD2. This CDR3 has 18 amino acids. In germline, CDR1 is SGDLS, CDR2 YYNGEE. The trim removed 0 bases at V and 4 bases at J, leaving 5 bases unmatched.

The chain uses TRBV19 and TRBJ1-1; TRBD1 aligns across 10 bases. V gave up 5 bases and J gave up 0 bases; unmatched junction bases: 12. The CDR3 runs 18 residues. Germline CDR1 and CDR2: LNHDA and SQIVND (reference sequence). The DNA for the CDR3 is TGTGCCAGTAGTCGCTTTAAGACAGGGGGCTATATGAACACTGAAGCTTTCTTT. It translates to CASSRFKTGGYMNTEAFF.

The chain has TRBV27 and TRBJ2-3, with D maybe TRBD2 (6 bases). CDR1 is MNHEY, CDR2 SMNVEV, per germline (reference sequence). The CDR3 is made up of 16 amino acids. With 5 bases removed from V and 2 bases from J, the gap between germline ends came to 17 bases. The CDR3 is CASSPYAGPVTDTQYF. The CDR3 coding sequence is TGTGCCAGCAGTCCCTATGCGGGGCCTGTCACAGATACGCAGTATTTT.

The genes are TRBV19 and TRBJ1-2; D may be TRBD1 (6 bases). V shed 10 bases and J shed 4 bases, with 16 bases lying between them. The CDR3 loop spans 13 amino acids. The V gene's germline CDR1 is LNHDA and CDR2 SQIVND (reference sequence). The CDR3 protein is CATSTTGTYGYTF. CDR3 coding DNA: TGTGCCACAAGCACAACAGGGACCTATGGCTACACCTTC.

The chain links TRBV9 to TRBJ2-1; D uncertain. The V gene lost 3 bases and the J gene lost 9 bases, with 16 bases spanning the gap. This CDR3 comprises 14 residues. Germline CDR1 and CDR2: SGDLS and YYNGEE. The CDR3 protein is CASSALDAFGEQFF. In nucleotides, the CDR3 is TGTGCCAGCAGCGCCTTGGACGCCTTCGGTGAGCAGTTCTTC.

This clone was seen a single time. The chain employs TRBV5-4 and TRBJ2-6; 9 bases are a match to TRBD2. The CDR3 consists of 17 residues. The germline CDR1 and CDR2 sequences are SGHNT and YYREEE (reference sequence). Germline trimming cut 4 bases from V and 2 bases from J; bases unmatched to any gene: 7. The CDR3 protein is CASSLGLALAGANVLTF. In DNA, the CDR3 is TGTGCCAGCAGCCTGGGACTAGCACTGGCTGGGGCCAACGTCCTGACTTTC.

This clone was observed a single time. This rearrangement joins TRBV18 to TRBJ2-1; 11 bases agree with TRBD2. The CDR3 loop spans 15 amino acids. The V segment lost 6 bases and the J segment 3 bases; nucleotides outside the gene matches: 4. Germline V CDR1 and CDR2: KGHSH, LQKENI. The CDR3 is CASSRLAGNYNEQFF. Here the CDR3 DNA reads TGTGCCAGCTCTCGACTAGCGGGAAACTACAATGAGCAGTTCTTC.

This clone has more than one count but fewer than ten. The V gene is TRBV19, the J gene TRBJ1-1; D not resolved. V dropped 5 bases and J dropped 3 bases, with 13 bases sitting between them. This CDR3 has 14 residues. Germline loops: CDR1 LNHDA, CDR2 SQIVND (reference sequence). The CDR3 loop reads CASSLRGRYTEAFF. For the CDR3, the DNA is TGTGCCAGTAGTCTCCGTGGACGGTACACTGAAGCTTTCTTT.

V gene TRBV6-6 combines with J gene TRBJ2-5; D gene unclear. The V and J ends lost 7 bases and 3 bases respectively, with 15 bases between them. The germline gives CDR1 MNHNY, CDR2 SVGAGI (reference sequence). The CDR3 is made up of 14 amino acids. The CDR3 coding sequence is TGTGCCAGCACCCGGTTTGAAGGAGAAGAGACCCAGTACTTC. It yields the protein CASTRFEGEETQYF.

This clone was observed a handful of times. Other DNA sequences in the same sample also yield this CDR3. The chain uses TRBV19 and TRBJ1-1; D gene unclear. The V and J ends lost 2 bases and 0 bases respectively, with 4 bases between them. CDR3 length: 13 amino acids. CDR1 is LNHDA, CDR2 SQIVND, per germline (reference sequence). The CDR3 loop is CASSINLNTEAFF. CDR3 DNA sequence: TGTGCCAGTAGTATAAACCTGAACACTGAAGCTTTCTTT.

This clone was observed once. The CDR3 bases are TGTGCCAGCTCACCAACGGGACAGCTCTTCTACGAGCAGTACTTC. It encodes CASSPTGQLFYEQYF. The rearrangement links TRBV18 to TRBJ2-7, with 7 bases fitting TRBD1. V lost 2 bases to trimming and J lost 3 bases; unmatched junction nucleotides: 7. The CDR3 contains 15 residues. Germline CDR1 reads KGHSH; CDR2 reads LQKENI.

V gene TRBV28 combines with J gene TRBJ1-2, with TRBD1 matching 7 bases. Losses at the gene ends were 8 bases for V and 8 bases for J; bases not matched to a gene: 8. The germline V gene has CDR1 MDHEN and CDR2 SYDVKM. The CDR3 length is 12 residues. In nucleotides, the CDR3 is TGTGCCAGCGGAGACAGGGTAGGGGGCTACACCTTC. It translates to CASGDRVGGYTF.

The rearrangement links TRBV28 to TRBJ2-5, with D possibly matching TRBD2 (6 bases). With 3 bases removed from V and 4 bases from J, the gap between germline ends came to 12 bases. The CDR3 consists of 14 residues. Germline V gene lookup returns CDR1 MDHEN and CDR2 SYDVKM. The CDR3 DNA follows: TGTGCCAGCAGTTTCGCGGGGAACGGAGAGACCCAGTACTTC. Translating gives CASSFAGNGETQYF.

The chain has TRBV27 and TRBJ2-5, with 12 bases lining up with TRBD1. Looked up from germline, CDR1 is MNHEY and CDR2 is SMNVEV (reference sequence). J gave up 4 bases and V 2 bases, and 11 bases lay outside the gene matches. The CDR3 is 18 residues long. The CDR3 loop reads CASSLHLPGQGARETQYF. The CDR3 DNA reads TGTGCCAGCAGTTTACACTTACCGGGACAGGGGGCGAGAGAGACCCAGTACTTC.

Turning to this clone: The sample has other DNA sequences that encode this CDR3 too. CDR3 DNA: TGTGCCAGCAGTCCACAGGGTGGGGGGACTGAAGCTTTCTTT. The encoded protein is CASSPQGGGTEAFF. This chain joins TRBV7-9 and TRBJ1-1, with D tentatively TRBD1 (6 bases). The CDR3 runs to 14 residues. V lost 6 bases, J lost 5 bases, and 16 bases lay in between. Germline CDR1 is SEHNR and CDR2 is FQNEAQ (reference sequence).

The chain joins TRBV5-4 to TRBJ1-2, with D maybe TRBD1 (5 bases). The germline V gene has CDR1 SGHNT and CDR2 YYREEE (reference sequence). This CDR3 is 16 amino acids long. Trimming removed 0 bases at V and 5 bases at J, with 17 bases between. The CDR3 DNA reads TGTGCCAGCAGCTTGGAAGGACGGGGGAGTTATTATGGCTACACCTTC. Its translation: CASSLEGRGSYYGYTF.

The chain carries TRBV15 and TRBJ2-1; D gene ambiguous. The CDR3 spans 16 residues. The V end was cut by 0 bases, the J end by 1 base, with 10 bases between. Germline-derived CDR1 and CDR2 are LNHNV and YYDKDF (reference sequence). The CDR3 reads CATSREVGSSYNEQFF. Here the CDR3 DNA reads TGTGCCACCAGCAGAGAGGTGGGATCTTCCTACAATGAGCAGTTCTTC. Complete variable domain (other parts from reference TRBV15 and TRBJ2-1): DAMVIQNPRYQVTQFGKPVTLSCSQTLNHNVMYWYQQKSSQAPKLLFHYYDKDFNNEADTPDNFQSRRPNTSFCFLDIRSPGLGDTAMYLCATSREVGSSYNEQFFGPGTRLTVL.

The V gene is TRBV7-2, the J gene TRBJ2-3; D is unclear. The CDR3 spans 16 residues. The germline V and J ends were trimmed by 1 base and 0 bases, with 11 bases remaining between them. The V gene's germline CDR1 is SGHTA and CDR2 FQGNSA. The CDR3 coding sequence is TGTGCCAGCAGCTTAGACACGAATCCTAGCACAGATACGCAGTATTTT. As protein: CASSLDTNPSTDTQYF.

The chain couples TRBV7-8 to TRBJ2-7; 8 bases match TRBD2. Per the germline V gene, CDR1 is SGHVS and CDR2 is FQNEAQ. V trimming: 5 bases; J trimming: 4 bases; junction bases outside the gene matches: 7. The CDR3 covers 14 residues. The CDR3 loop reads CASSPESGSYEQYF. In DNA, the CDR3 is TGTGCCAGCAGCCCTGAAAGCGGGAGTTACGAGCAGTACTTC.

The chain links TRBV9 to TRBJ2-1; D may correspond to TRBD1 or TRBD2 (5 bases each). The ends were cut back, 4 bases at V and 0 bases at J, with 14 bases in the middle. The CDR3 contains 16 residues. Germline CDR1 SGDLS, CDR2 YYNGEE. The CDR3 protein is CASSPRGALSYNEQFF. The DNA for the CDR3 is TGTGCCAGCAGCCCCCGGGGCGCGCTCTCCTACAATGAGCAGTTCTTC.

This chain joins TRBV5-6 and TRBJ1-1; no clear D gene. V lost 4 bases to trimming and J lost 11 bases, with 15 bases between them. This CDR3 spans 12 amino acids. The germline gives CDR1 SGHDT, CDR2 YYEEEE. The CDR3 sequence: CASSRSDFRAFF. The CDR3 bases are TGTGCCAGCAGCCGATCAGATTTCAGGGCTTTCTTT.

V and J are TRBV15 and TRBJ2-4; D unclear. Trimming took 3 bases from V and 11 from J, leaving 14 bases between them. CDR1 LNHNV and CDR2 YYDKDF come from the germline V gene (reference sequence). This CDR3 region has 13 residues. CDR3 residues: CATSRVIPSVQYF. CDR3 DNA: TGTGCCACCAGCAGGGTTATCCCCAGCGTTCAGTACTTC.

The chain couples TRBV28 to TRBJ1-5; D gene unclear. CDR1 MDHEN and CDR2 SYDVKM come from the germline V gene. V was trimmed by 8 bases and J by 5 bases, leaving 10 bases between them. This CDR3 has 12 residues. The CDR3 DNA follows: TGTGCCAGCCTCTCCTCACATCAGCCCCAGCATTTT. Translating gives CASLSSHQPQHF.

The rearrangement joins TRBV5-1 to TRBJ2-3; no clear D. Germline assignment: CDR1 SGHRS and CDR2 YFSETQ. The CDR3 covers 13 residues. Trimming removed 3 bases from V and 3 bases from J, with 8 bases in between. The CDR3 sequence is CASSWVLTDTQYF. The CDR3 DNA is TGCGCCAGCAGCTGGGTATTAACAGATACGCAGTATTTT.

V usage is TRBV5-4 and J usage is TRBJ2-5; 11 bases line up with TRBD2. The ends lost 3 bases at V and 2 bases at J; junction bases unmatched: 6. The CDR3 length is 16 residues. Germline values: CDR1 SGHNT, CDR2 YYREEE (reference sequence). The CDR3 DNA follows: TGTGCCAGCAGCTGGAGGGGACTAGCGGAACAAGAGACCCAGTACTTC. This encodes CASSWRGLAEQETQYF. The full variable domain, in which reference TRBV5-4 and TRBJ2-5 provide the parts outside the CDR3, is ETGVTQSPTHLIKTRGQQVTLRCSSQSGHNTVSWYQQALGQGPQFIFQYYREEENGRGNFPPRFSGLQFPNYSSELNVNALELDDSALYLCASSWRGLAEQETQYFGPGTRLLVL.

The chain recombines TRBV19 with TRBJ2-7; a weak D match, TRBD2 (6 bases). Germline V gene lookup returns CDR1 LNHDA and CDR2 SQIVND (reference sequence). This CDR3 has 14 residues. V was pared by 5 bases and J by 2 bases, with 13 bases between. CDR3 amino acids: CASSAGSGPYEQYF. The DNA of the CDR3 is TGTGCCAGTAGTGCGGGGTCGGGCCCCTACGAGCAGTACTTC. Full variable domain (remainder filled in from reference TRBV19 and TRBJ2-7): DGGITQSPKYLFRKEGQNVTLSCEQNLNHDAMYWYRQDPGQGLRLIYYSQIVNDFQKGDIAEGYSVSREKKESFPLTVTSAQKNPTAFYLCASSAGSGPYEQYFGPGTRLTVT.

The V call is TRBV30, the J call TRBJ1-2, with a weak D call TRBD1 (6 bases). The germline gives CDR1 GTSNPN, CDR2 SVGIG (reference sequence). V was pared by 0 bases and J by 0 bases, with 17 bases between. This CDR3 contains 17 residues. CDR3 nucleotide sequence: TGTGCCTGGAGTGTACAATTTGGGGCAGGGGCTAACTATGGCTACACCTTC. Translated: CAWSVQFGAGANYGYTF.

The rearrangement joins TRBV11-3 to TRBJ2-5; D may correspond to TRBD1 or TRBD2 (5 bases each). Germline loops: CDR1 SGHNT, CDR2 YENEEA. The V end was cut by 1 base, the J end by 4 bases, with 22 bases between. The CDR3 spans 18 residues. Here the CDR3 reads CASSLVSDSGRGGETQYF. The CDR3 DNA follows: TGTGCCAGCAGCTTAGTTTCGGACTCCGGTAGGGGCGGAGAGACCCAGTACTTC.